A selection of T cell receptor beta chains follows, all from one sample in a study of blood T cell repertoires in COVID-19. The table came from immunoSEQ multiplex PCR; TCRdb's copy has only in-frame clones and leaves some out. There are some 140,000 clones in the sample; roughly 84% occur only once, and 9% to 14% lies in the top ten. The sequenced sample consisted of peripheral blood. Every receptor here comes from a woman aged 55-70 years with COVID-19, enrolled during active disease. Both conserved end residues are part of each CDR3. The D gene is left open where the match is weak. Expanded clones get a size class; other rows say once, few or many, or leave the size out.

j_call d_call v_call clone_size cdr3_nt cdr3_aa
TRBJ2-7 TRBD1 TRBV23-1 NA TGCGCCAGCAGTTCGACAGGGGGGGGGCACGAGCAGTACTTC CASSSTGGGHEQYF
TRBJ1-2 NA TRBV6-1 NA TGTGCCAGCAGTGATTCTCGGGTTTTCTATGGCTACACCTTC CASSDSRVFYGYTF
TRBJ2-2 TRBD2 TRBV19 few TGTGCCAGTAGCCCCCCTCCGGCGGGAGGGCCACGGGGGGCCGGGGAGCTGTTTTTT CASSPPPAGGPRGAGELFF
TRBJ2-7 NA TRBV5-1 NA TGCGCCAGCAGCTTCGCGGTAGAGTTGTACGAGCAGTACTTC CASSFAVELYEQYF
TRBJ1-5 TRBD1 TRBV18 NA TGTGCCAGCTCACCGGACAGGGGGGATAATCAGCCCCAGCATTTT CASSPDRGDNQPQHF
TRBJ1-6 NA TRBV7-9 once TGTGCCAGCAGCTTCCTGGGATCCGAGACAGGTGGCGGTAATTCACCCCTCCACTTT CASSFLGSETGGGNSPLHF
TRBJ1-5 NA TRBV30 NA TGTGCCTGGAGTAGGCAATCGGGGGACAATCAGCCCCAGCATTTT CAWSRQSGDNQPQHF
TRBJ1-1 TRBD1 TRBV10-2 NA TGCGCCAGCAGTGACTCGACAGGGAGGTCCACTGAAGCTTTCTTT CASSDSTGRSTEAFF
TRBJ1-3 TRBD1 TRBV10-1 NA TGCGCCAGCAGTCAGGACAGGGGGCCTGGAAACACCATATATTTT CASSQDRGPGNTIYF
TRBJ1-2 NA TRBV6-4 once TGTGCCAGCAGTGACGCAGGGAGGGGCTACACCTTC CASSDAGRGYTF
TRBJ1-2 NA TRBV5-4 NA TGTGCCAGCAGCTTGGATGCAGGGAACTATGGCTACACCTTC CASSLDAGNYGYTF
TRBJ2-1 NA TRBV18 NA TGTGCCAGCTCACCAGTCCAGGGAAGGCGCTATCCGTTAGACAGCTCCTACAATGAGCAGTTCTTC CASSPVQGRRYPLDSSYNEQFF